Presented here are 8 T cell receptor beta chains from one specimen sequenced in a study of shared clonotypes between healthy human individuals. Using immunoSEQ multiplex PCR, the repertoire was profiled, and TCRdb retains in-frame clones only, with some absent. The sample shows some 1,600,000 clones, 95% to 99% of them seen only once. Source material: naive CD4+ T cells sorted from blood. Stated subset: CD45RA+ positively selected. These receptors were taken from a man aged 30 to 39 in good health.

The chain uses TRBV6-5 and TRBJ2-7; no clear D gene. The CDR3 is 13 amino acids. V gave up 5 bases and J gave up 0 bases, with 8 bases separating them. The germline V gene encodes CDR1 MNHEY and CDR2 SVGAGI. The CDR3 DNA reads as TGTGCCAGCAGTACCAGCGTCTCCTACGAGCAGTACTTC. Protein sequence: CASSTSVSYEQYF.

V and J are TRBV9 and TRBJ1-5, with unresolved D. This CDR3 spans 17 amino acids. Germline V gene lookup returns CDR1 SGDLS and CDR2 YYNGEE. Deletions cut 0 bases from V and 0 bases from J, with 13 bases between. The CDR3: CASSVDEGGFSNQPQHF. Written as DNA, the CDR3 is TGTGCCAGCAGCGTAGATGAGGGCGGATTTAGCAATCAGCCCCAGCATTTT.

This chain uses TRBV6-6 with TRBJ1-5; 8 bases agree with TRBD1. V was clipped by 2 bases and J by 4 bases; unmatched bases: 4. Per germline, CDR1 MNHNY and CDR2 SVGAGI (reference sequence). CDR3 size: 15 residues. Here the CDR3 reads CASSYVDRGNQPQHF. CDR3 DNA: TGTGCCAGCAGTTACGTCGACAGGGGAAATCAGCCCCAGCATTTT.

V and J are TRBV27 and TRBJ1-5; D uncertain. Germline lookup yields CDR1 MNHEY and CDR2 SMNVEV (reference sequence). This CDR3 is 15 amino acids long. V was clipped by 6 bases and J by 0 bases, with 12 bases between them. The CDR3 DNA sequence: TGTGCCAGCAGCTGGGCCGCATATAGCAATCAGCCCCAGCATTTT. Translated: CASSWAAYSNQPQHF.

This rearrangement joins TRBV5-1 to TRBJ1-5; perhaps TRBD1 as D (6 bases). V lost 4 bases and J lost 4, with 15 bases in between. The CDR3 contains 15 residues. Germline V gene data show CDR1 as SGHRS and CDR2 as YFSETQ. The CDR3 DNA reads TGCGCCAGCAGCCCGTCGGACAGAACAAATCAGCCCCAGCATTTT. Its protein is CASSPSDRTNQPQHF.

The chain combines TRBV5-1 with TRBJ1-5; a possible D gene is TRBD1 (5 bases). Germline values: CDR1 SGHRS, CDR2 YFSETQ. V was pared by 5 bases and J by 5 bases, with 17 bases between. The CDR3 is made up of 15 amino acids. The CDR3 bases are TGCGCCAGCAGGGAAACGTGGGGGAACCATCAGCCCCAGCATTTT. It codes for CASRETWGNHQPQHF.

The chain carries TRBV2 and TRBJ1-3, with 7 bases identical to TRBD1. Germline V gives CDR1 SNHLY, CDR2 FYNNEI. This CDR3 spans 14 amino acids. The J segment lost 4 bases and the V segment lost 7 bases, leaving 7 bases of the junction unmatched. The CDR3, as DNA: TGTGCCAGCACCGAACAGGGGTCAGGAAACACCATATATTTT. Protein: CASTEQGSGNTIYF.

This clone is a singleton in its sample. V usage is TRBV7-2 and J usage is TRBJ2-3; TRBD2 matches 10 bases. V dropped 6 bases and J dropped 12; count of bases not matched to a gene: 9. This CDR3 has 13 residues. Germline V gives CDR1 SGHTA, CDR2 FQGNSA. CDR3 region: CASSAGTSVSQYF. The CDR3 coding sequence is TGTGCCAGCAGTGCCGGGACTAGCGTTTCCCAGTATTTT.